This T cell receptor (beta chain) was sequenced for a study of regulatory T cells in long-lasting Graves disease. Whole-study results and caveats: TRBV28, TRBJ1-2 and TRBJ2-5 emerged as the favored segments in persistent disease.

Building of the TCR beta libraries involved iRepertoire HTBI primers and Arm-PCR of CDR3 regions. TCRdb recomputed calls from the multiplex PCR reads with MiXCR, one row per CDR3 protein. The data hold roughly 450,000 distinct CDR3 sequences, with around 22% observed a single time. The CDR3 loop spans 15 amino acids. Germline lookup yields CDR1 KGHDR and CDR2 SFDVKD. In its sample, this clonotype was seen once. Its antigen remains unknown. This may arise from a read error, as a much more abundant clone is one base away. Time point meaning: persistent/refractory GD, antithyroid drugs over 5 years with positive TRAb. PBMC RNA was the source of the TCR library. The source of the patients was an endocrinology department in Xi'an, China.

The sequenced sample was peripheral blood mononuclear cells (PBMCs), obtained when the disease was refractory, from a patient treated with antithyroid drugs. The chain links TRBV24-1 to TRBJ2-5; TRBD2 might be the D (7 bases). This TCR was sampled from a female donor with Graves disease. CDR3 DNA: TGTGCCACCAGCCCCGGCGGGGGCTCCCGAGAGGCCCAGTACTTC. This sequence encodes CATSPGGGSREAQYF.